This record covers a single TCR beta chain. Its target is unknown. The data were produced by immunoSEQ multiplex PCR, yet TCRdb's version contains in-frame clones alone and is incomplete. The data show 25,000 or so clones, roughly 74% seen once. These data originate in a study of immune evolution from preneoplasia to lung adenocarcinoma. General study results and limits: T cell clonality was higher in KRAS-mutant than EGFR-mutant or wild-type nodules.

V was shortened by 3 bases and J by 1 base, with 13 bases between the two germline ends. In germline, CDR1 is SGDLS, CDR2 YYNGEE. There are 15 residues in the CDR3. Sequenced: FFPE invasive lung adenocarcinoma tissue. The V call is TRBV9, the J call TRBJ1-1; D is perhaps TRBD1 (5 bases). The source of this sequence is a person between 55 and 69 years old with invasive lung adenocarcinoma. Some clones in this sample may be carry-over from other donors' samples. Here the CDR3 DNA reads TGTGCCAGCAGCGACCGTGGGGCAGCGAACACTGAAGCTTTCTTT. Translation: CASSDRGAANTEAFF.